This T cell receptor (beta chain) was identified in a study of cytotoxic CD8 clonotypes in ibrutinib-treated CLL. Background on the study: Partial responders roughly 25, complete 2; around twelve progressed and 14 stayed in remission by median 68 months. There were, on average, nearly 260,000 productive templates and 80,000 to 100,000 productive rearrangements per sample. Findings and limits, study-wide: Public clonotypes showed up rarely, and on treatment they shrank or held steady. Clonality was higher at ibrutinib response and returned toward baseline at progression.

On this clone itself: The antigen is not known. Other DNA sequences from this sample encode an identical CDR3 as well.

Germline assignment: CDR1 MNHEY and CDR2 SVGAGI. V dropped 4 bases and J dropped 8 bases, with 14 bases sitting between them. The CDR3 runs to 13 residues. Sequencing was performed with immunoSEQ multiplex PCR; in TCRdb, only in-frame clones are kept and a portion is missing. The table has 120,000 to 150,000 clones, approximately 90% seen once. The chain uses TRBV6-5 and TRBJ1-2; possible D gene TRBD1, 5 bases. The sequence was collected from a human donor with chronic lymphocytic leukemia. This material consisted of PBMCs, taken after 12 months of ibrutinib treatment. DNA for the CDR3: TGTGCCAGCAGTTCTTCCGGGGGACGAGGCTACACCTTC. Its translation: CASSSSGGRGYTF.